This T cell receptor (beta chain) was recovered during a study of blood T cells in healthy people across ages. Study observations and caveats: Unknown donor CMV status possibly confounded expanded clonotype changes.

Concerning this clonotype: As yet, its antigen is unknown.

Sample donors were healthy Caucasian individuals that came from Russia, aged roughly 6 to 95. The authors extracted at least 5 micrograms of total RNA per sample. A J-beta primer mix and a sample-barcoded 5' primer were used in a second PCR of roughly 6 to 12 cycles. TCRdb re-called the 5' RACE reads through MiXCR, storing one row per CDR3 protein. Among more than 800,000 distinct CDR3 sequences listed, roughly 26% were seen once. Deletions cut 2 bases from V and 2 bases from J, with 13 bases between. The V gene's germline CDR1 is DFQATT and CDR2 SNEGSKA (reference sequence). The CDR3 spans 15 residues.

Sequencing was performed on blood. The chain joins TRBV20-1 to TRBJ1-3; no firm D call. The sequence was obtained from a woman older than 75 in good health. CDR3 nucleotide sequence: TGCAGTGCTAGATACCCATCGGGAGCTGGAAACACCATATATTTT. This gives the protein CSARYPSGAGNTIYF.